Below, 2 T cell receptor beta chains from the same sample are listed, as sequenced in a study of T cells in Graves' hyperthyroidism and ophthalmopathy. RNA transcripts were the template for amplifying TCR beta CDR3 regions. Using the HTBI primer set, a first-round RT-PCR was run on the TCR CDR3. Each CDR3 protein is one row after TCRdb ran MiXCR on the multiplex PCR reads. The table shows 400,000 to 550,000 distinct CDR3 sequences, with less than 25% occurring only once. Input material: blood. Every receptor here comes from a young woman with Graves' ophthalmopathy.

This clonotype was recorded at least ten times. The chain recombines TRBV19 with TRBJ1-1; D may be TRBD1 (5 bases). CDR1 LNHDA and CDR2 SQIVND come from the germline V gene (reference sequence). The V and J ends lost 8 bases and 10 bases respectively, with 23 bases between them. The CDR3 is 14 amino acids. The CDR3 reads CASAGAGPPRGAFF. In nucleotides, the CDR3 is TGTGCCAGTGCCGGGGCGGGACCACCCCGAGGAGCTTTCTTT. The full variable domain, rest sourced from reference TRBV19 and TRBJ1-1, is DGGITQSPKYLFRKEGQNVTLSCEQNLNHDAMYWYRQDPGQGLRLIYYSQIVNDFQKGDIAEGYSVSREKKESFPLTVTSAQKNPTAFYLCASAGAGPPRGAFFGQGTRLTVV.

The gene calls are TRBV5-1 and TRBJ2-7; 7 nucleotides align to TRBD1. The CDR3 length is 14 residues. The germline CDR1 and CDR2 sequences are SGHRS and YFSETQ. With V trimmed by 4 bases and J by 4 bases, 8 bases remained unmatched. This chain's CDR3 is CASSTRDRIYEQYF. Written as DNA, the CDR3 is TGCGCCAGCAGCACCCGGGACAGAATTTACGAGCAGTACTTC.